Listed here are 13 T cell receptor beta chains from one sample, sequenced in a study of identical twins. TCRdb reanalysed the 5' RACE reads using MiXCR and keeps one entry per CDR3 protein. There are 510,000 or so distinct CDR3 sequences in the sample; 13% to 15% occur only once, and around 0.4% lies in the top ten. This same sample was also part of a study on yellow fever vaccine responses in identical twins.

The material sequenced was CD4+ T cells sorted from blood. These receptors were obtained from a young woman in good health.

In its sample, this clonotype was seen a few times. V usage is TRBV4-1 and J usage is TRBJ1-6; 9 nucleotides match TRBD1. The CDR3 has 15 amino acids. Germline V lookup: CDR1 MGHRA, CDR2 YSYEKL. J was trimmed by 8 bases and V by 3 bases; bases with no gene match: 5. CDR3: CASSHRDRVDSPLHF. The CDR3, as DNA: TGCGCCAGCAGCCACCGGGACAGGGTGGATTCACCCCTCCACTTT.

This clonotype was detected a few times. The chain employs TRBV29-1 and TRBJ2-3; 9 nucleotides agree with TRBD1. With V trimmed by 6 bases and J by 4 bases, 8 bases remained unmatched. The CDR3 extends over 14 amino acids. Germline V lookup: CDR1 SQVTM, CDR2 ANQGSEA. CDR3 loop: CSVLRDRVPDTQYF. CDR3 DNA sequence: TGCAGCGTCCTCCGGGACAGGGTCCCAGATACGCAGTATTTT.

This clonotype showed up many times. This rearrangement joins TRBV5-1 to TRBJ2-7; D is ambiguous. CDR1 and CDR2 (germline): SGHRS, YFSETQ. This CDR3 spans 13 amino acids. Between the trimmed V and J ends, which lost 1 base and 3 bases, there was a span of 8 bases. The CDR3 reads CASSLSGFYEQYF. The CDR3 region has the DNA TGCGCCAGCAGCTTGTCAGGTTTCTACGAGCAGTACTTC.

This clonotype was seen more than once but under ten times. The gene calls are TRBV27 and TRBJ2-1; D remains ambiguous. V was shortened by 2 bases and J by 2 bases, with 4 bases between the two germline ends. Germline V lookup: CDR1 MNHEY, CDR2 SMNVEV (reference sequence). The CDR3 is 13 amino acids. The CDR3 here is CASSLPPYNEQFF. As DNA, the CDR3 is TGTGCCAGCAGTTTACCCCCCTACAATGAGCAGTTCTTC.

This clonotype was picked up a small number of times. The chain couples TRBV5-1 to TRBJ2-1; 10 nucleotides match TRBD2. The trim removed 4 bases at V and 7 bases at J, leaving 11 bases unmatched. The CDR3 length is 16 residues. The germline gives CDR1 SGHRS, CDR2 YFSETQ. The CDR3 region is CASSRISGRAGNEQFF. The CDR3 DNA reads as TGCGCCAGCAGCAGAATAAGCGGGAGGGCCGGGAATGAGCAGTTCTTC.

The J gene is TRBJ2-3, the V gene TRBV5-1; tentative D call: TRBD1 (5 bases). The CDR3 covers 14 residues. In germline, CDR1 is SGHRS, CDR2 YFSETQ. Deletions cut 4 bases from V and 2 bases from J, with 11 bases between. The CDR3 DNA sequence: TGCGCCAGCAGCGAGGACAAATTCACAGATACGCAGTATTTT. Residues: CASSEDKFTDTQYF. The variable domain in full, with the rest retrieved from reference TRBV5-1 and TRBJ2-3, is KAGVTQTPRYLIKTRGQQVTLSCSPISGHRSVSWYQQTPGQGLQFLFEYFSETQRNKGNFPGRFSGRQFSNSRSEMNVSTLELGDSALYLCASSEDKFTDTQYFGPGTRLTVL.

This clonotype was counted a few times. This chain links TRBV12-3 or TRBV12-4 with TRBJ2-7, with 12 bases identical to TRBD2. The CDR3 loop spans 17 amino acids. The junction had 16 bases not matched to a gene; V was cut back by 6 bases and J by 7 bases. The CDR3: CASSRYGPTSGSTEQYF. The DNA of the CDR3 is TGTGCCAGCAGCCGCTACGGGCCGACTAGCGGGAGTACGGAGCAGTACTTC.

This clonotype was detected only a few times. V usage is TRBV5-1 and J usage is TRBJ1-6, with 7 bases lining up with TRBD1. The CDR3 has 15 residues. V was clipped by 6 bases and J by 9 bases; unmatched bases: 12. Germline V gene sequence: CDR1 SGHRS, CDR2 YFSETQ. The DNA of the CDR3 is TGCGCCAGCACCTTCGGGGGACAGATAATTTCACCCCTCCACTTT. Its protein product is CASTFGGQIISPLHF.

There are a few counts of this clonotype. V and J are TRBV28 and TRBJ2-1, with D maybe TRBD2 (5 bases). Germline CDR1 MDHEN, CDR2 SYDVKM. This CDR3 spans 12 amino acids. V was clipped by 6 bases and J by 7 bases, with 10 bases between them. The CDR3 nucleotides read TGTGCCAGCAGGACTCCGGGAAATGAGCAGTTCTTC. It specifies CASRTPGNEQFF.

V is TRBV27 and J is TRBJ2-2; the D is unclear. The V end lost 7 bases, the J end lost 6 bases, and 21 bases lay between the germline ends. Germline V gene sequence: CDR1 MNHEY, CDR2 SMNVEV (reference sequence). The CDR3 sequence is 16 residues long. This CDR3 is CASKREGLSNAGELFF. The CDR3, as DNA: TGTGCCAGCAAAAGAGAAGGGTTGAGCAACGCCGGGGAGCTGTTTTTT.

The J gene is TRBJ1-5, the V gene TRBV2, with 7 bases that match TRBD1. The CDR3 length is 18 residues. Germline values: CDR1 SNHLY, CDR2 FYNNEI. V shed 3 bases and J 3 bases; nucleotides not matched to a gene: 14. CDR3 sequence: CASSDRTGGVGANQPQHF. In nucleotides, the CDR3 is TGTGCCAGCAGTGACAGGACAGGTGGGGTTGGGGCCAATCAGCCCCAGCATTTT.

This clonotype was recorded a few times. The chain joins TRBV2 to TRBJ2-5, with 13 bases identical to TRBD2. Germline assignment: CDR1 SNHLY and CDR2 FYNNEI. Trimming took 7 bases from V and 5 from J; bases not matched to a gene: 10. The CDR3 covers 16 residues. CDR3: CASNTGLAGLRETQYF. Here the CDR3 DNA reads TGTGCCAGCAACACGGGACTAGCGGGGTTGCGGGAGACCCAGTACTTC.

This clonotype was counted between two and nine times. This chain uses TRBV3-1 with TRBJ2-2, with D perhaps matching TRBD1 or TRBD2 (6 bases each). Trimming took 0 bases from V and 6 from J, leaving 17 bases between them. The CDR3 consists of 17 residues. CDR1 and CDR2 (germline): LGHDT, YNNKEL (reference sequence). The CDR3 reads CASSQDRWGALAGELFF. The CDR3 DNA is TGTGCCAGCAGCCAAGATCGGTGGGGGGCGCTGGCCGGGGAGCTGTTTTTT.